The clone carrying this TCR beta chain has only one observation. Germline CDR1 and CDR2: LNHDA and SQIVND (reference sequence). V lost 5 bases and J 5 bases, leaving 13 bases between the germline ends. The CDR3 spans 14 residues. This record comes from a study of T cells in Graves' hyperthyroidism and ophthalmopathy. In the study overall: Peripheral blood was collected at initial diagnosis, before any treatment.

There were TCR beta CDR3 regions amplified from RNA transcripts. Initially, a first-round RT-PCR of the TCR CDR3 employed the HTBI primer set. One entry per CDR3 protein results from TCRdb running MiXCR on the multiplex PCR reads. The sample lists about 400,000 distinct CDR3 sequences, about 15% occurring once. Sequenced material: blood. The chain links TRBV19 to TRBJ1-5; D is ambiguous. The source of this sequence is a woman in her 30s with Graves' hyperthyroidism. CDR3 loop: CASSWRQFYQPQHF. For the CDR3, the DNA is TGTGCCAGTAGTTGGAGGCAGTTTTATCAGCCCCAGCATTTT.